These 10 T cell receptor beta chains were sequenced from one sample in a study of T cell responses to AZD1222 COVID-19 vaccine. Assay: immunoSEQ multiplex PCR; the TCRdb copy retains only in-frame clones and omits some. The data show roughly 150,000 clones, around 85% seen once. The source material was peripheral blood, sampled after recovery from COVID-19. These receptors were taken from an adult who had recovered from COVID-19.

The chain carries TRBV6-5 and TRBJ1-1, with 9 bases fitting TRBD1. The V gene end was trimmed by 6 bases and the J gene end by 3 bases; junction bases not matched to a gene: 5. The CDR3 runs 14 residues. Germline lookup yields CDR1 MNHEY and CDR2 SVGAGI. For the CDR3, the DNA is TGTGCCAGCAGCCGACAGGGGGTGGACACTGAAGCTTTCTTT. Translating gives CASSRQGVDTEAFF.

V gene TRBV7-8 combines with J gene TRBJ2-7; D remains unclear. V was shortened by 0 bases and J by 4 bases, with 10 bases between the two germline ends. This CDR3 has 14 residues. CDR1 SGHVS and CDR2 FQNEAQ come from the germline V gene. CDR3 DNA: TGTGCCAGCAGCTTAGCCGGACGAATATACGAGCAGTACTTC. The encoded protein is CASSLAGRIYEQYF.

The chain links TRBV5-1 to TRBJ1-1; a weak D match, TRBD1 (6 bases). Deletions cut 0 bases from V and 5 bases from J, with 14 bases between. The germline V gene encodes CDR1 SGHRS and CDR2 YFSETQ. This CDR3 has 15 amino acids. CDR3 DNA: TGCGCCAGCAGCTTGGATAATGGGGGCGGGACTGAAGCTTTCTTT. This sequence encodes CASSLDNGGGTEAFF.

This sequence joins TRBV28 and TRBJ2-1; D is uncertain. This CDR3 region has 12 residues. Germline V gene data show CDR1 as MDHEN and CDR2 as SYDVKM. With 7 bases removed from V and 8 bases from J, the gap between germline ends came to 12 bases. CDR3 amino acids: CASTSASYEQFF. CDR3 DNA sequence: TGTGCCAGCACCTCCGCGTCCTATGAGCAGTTCTTC.

J is TRBJ2-2 and V is TRBV15; a weak D match, TRBD1 (5 bases). The germline V gene encodes CDR1 LNHNV and CDR2 YYDKDF (reference sequence). This CDR3 contains 14 residues. Trimming left V 5 bases short and J 7 bases short, with 14 bases between. DNA of the CDR3: TGTGCCACCAGCGTTGACAAGGGGCACGGGGAGCTGTTTTTT. It specifies CATSVDKGHGELFF.

The CDR3 loop is CASSLEASLAGGGYEQYF. In DNA form, the CDR3 reads TGTGCCAGCAGCTTAGAGGCCAGCCTTGCGGGCGGGGGATACGAGCAGTACTTC. The chain recombines TRBV11-3 with TRBJ2-7; 7 positions match TRBD2. This CDR3 region has 18 residues. Germline-derived CDR1 and CDR2 are SGHNT and YENEEA. After removal of 0 bases from V and 4 bases from J, the junction contained 15 bases not matched to a gene.

Comment on this clone: Other DNA sequences of this sample code for an identical CDR3. The J gene is TRBJ2-7, the V gene TRBV4-1; 9 bases are a match to TRBD1. This CDR3 contains 16 residues. Germline lookup yields CDR1 MGHRA and CDR2 YSYEKL. The junction had 6 bases not matched to a gene; V was cut back by 1 base and J by 2 bases. The CDR3 nucleotides read TGCGCCAGCAGCCAAGGAGGGGACAGGGTGACCTACGAGCAGTACTTC. Encoded protein: CASSQGGDRVTYEQYF.

V is TRBV7-6 and J is TRBJ2-7; 7 bases are a match to TRBD1. The CDR3 has 15 residues. J gave up 2 bases and V 1 base, and 5 bases lay outside the gene matches. Germline-derived CDR1 and CDR2 are SGHVS and FNYEAQ. The CDR3 protein is CASSLDRGLTYEQYF. For the CDR3, the DNA is TGTGCCAGCAGCTTAGACAGGGGCCTTACCTACGAGCAGTACTTC.

J is TRBJ2-2 and V is TRBV7-8; D gene ambiguous. This CDR3 contains 15 residues. The V gene's germline CDR1 is SGHVS and CDR2 FQNEAQ. V was cut by 5 bases and J by 4 bases, with 14 bases left in between. The DNA of the CDR3 is TGTGCCAGCAGCCCCCGGCAGGCGAGCACCGGGGAGCTGTTTTTT. This translates into CASSPRQASTGELFF.

A note on this clone: Other DNA sequences of this sample code for an identical CDR3. The chain uses TRBV7-3 and TRBJ2-5; D is perhaps TRBD1 (6 bases). The length of the CDR3 is 14 residues. Germline V gives CDR1 SGHTA, CDR2 FQGTGA. The germline V and J ends were trimmed by 6 bases and 1 base, with 12 bases remaining between them. CDR3 in DNA: TGTGCCAGCAGTCCAACAGGGCTCCAAGAGACCCAGTACTTC. Amino acid sequence: CASSPTGLQETQYF. Combining the CDR3 with reference TRBV7-3 and TRBJ2-5 gives the whole variable domain GAGVSQTPSNKVTEKGKYVELRCDPISGHTALYWYRQSLGQGPEFLIYFQGTGAADDSGLPNDRFFAVRPEGSVSTLKIQRTERGDSAVYLCASSPTGLQETQYFGPGTRLLVL.